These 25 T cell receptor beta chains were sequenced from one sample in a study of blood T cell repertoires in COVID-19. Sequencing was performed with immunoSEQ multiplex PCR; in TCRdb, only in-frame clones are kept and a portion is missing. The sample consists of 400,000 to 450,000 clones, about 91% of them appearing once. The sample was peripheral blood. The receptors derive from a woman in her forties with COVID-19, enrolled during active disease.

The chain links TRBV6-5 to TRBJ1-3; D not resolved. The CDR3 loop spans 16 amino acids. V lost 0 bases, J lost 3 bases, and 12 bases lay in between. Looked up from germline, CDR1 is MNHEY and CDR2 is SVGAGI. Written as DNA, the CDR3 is TGTGCCAGCAGTTACTCTGAGTGGGGAGGTGGAAACACCATATATTTT. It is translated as CASSYSEWGGGNTIYF.

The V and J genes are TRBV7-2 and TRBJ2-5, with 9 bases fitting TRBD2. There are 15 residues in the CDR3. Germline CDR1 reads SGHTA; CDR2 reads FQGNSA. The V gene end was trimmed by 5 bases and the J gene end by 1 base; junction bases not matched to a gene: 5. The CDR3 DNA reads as TGTGCCAGCAGCGATAGCGGGAGTCGCCAAGAGACCCAGTACTTC. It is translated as CASSDSGSRQETQYF. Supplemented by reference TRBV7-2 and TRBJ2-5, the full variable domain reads GAGVSQSPSNKVTEKGKDVELRCDPISGHTALYWYRQSLGQGLEFLIYFQGNSAPDKSGLPSDRFSAERTGGSVSTLTIQRTQQEDSAVYLCASSDSGSRQETQYFGPGTRLLVL.

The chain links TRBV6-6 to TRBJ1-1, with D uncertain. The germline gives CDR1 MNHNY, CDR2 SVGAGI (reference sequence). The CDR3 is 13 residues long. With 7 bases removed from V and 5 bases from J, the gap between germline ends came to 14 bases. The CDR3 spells CASTREVGTEAFF. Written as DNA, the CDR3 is TGTGCCAGCACTAGGGAGGTCGGGACTGAAGCTTTCTTT.

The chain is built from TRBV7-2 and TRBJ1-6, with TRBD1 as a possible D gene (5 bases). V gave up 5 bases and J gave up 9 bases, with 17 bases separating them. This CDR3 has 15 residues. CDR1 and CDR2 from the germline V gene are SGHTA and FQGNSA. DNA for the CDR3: TGTGCCAGCAGCCCGCGGGGGTCGAACATTTCACCCCTCCACTTT. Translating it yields CASSPRGSNISPLHF.

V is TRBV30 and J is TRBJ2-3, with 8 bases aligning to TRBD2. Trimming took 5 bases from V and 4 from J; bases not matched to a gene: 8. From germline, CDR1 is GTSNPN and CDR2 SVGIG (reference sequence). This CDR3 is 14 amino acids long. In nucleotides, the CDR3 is TGTGCCTGGGGCATAGCGGGAAGCGCAGATACGCAGTATTTT. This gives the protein CAWGIAGSADTQYF.

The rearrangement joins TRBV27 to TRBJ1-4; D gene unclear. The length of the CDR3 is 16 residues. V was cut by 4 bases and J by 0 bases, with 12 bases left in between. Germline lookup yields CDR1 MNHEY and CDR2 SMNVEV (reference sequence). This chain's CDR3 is CASSYNIFATNEKLFF. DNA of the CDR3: TGTGCCAGCAGTTATAACATCTTTGCAACTAATGAAAAACTGTTTTTT.

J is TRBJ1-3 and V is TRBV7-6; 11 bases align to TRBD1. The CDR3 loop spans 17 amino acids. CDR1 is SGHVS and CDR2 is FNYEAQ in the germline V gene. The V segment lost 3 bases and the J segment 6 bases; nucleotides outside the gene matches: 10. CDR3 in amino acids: CASSFRPGTGGANTIYF. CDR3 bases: TGTGCCAGCAGCTTTCGCCCCGGGACAGGGGGTGCAAACACCATATATTTT.

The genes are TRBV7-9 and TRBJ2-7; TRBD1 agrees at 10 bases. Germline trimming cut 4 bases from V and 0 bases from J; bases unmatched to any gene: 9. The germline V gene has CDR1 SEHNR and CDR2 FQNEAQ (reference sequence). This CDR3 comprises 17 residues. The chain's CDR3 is CASSSFGGQGISYEQYF. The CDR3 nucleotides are TGTGCCAGCAGCTCCTTCGGGGGACAGGGGATCTCCTACGAGCAGTACTTC.

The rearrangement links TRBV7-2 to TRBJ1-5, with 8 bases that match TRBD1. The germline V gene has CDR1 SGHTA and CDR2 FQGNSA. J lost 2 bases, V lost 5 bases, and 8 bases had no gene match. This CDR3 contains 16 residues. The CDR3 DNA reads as TGTGCCAGCAGCCCTCAGGGGGCGTCGGGCAATCAGCCCCAGCATTTT. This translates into CASSPQGASGNQPQHF. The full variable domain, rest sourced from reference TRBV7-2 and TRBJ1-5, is GAGVSQSPSNKVTEKGKDVELRCDPISGHTALYWYRQSLGQGLEFLIYFQGNSAPDKSGLPSDRFSAERTGGSVSTLTIQRTQQEDSAVYLCASSPQGASGNQPQHFGDGTRLSIL.

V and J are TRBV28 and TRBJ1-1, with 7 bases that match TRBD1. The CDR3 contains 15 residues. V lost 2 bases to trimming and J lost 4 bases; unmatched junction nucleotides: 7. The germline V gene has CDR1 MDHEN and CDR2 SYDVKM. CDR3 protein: CASSLTPPGGTEAFF. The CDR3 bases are TGTGCCAGCAGTTTAACTCCTCCAGGGGGCACTGAAGCTTTCTTT.

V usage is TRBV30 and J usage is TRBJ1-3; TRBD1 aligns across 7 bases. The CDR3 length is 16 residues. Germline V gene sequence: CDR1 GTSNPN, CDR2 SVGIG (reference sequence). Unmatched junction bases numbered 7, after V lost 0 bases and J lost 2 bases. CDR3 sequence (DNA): TGTGCCTGGAGTGTGAGGGGCAGGGGGACTGGAAACACCATATATTTT. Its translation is CAWSVRGRGTGNTIYF.

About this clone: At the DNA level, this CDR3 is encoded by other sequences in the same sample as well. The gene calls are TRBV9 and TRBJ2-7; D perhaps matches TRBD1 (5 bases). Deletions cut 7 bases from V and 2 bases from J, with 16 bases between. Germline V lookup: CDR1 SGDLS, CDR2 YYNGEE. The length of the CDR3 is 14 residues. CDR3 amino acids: CASSVGQGTYEQYF. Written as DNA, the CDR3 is TGTGCCAGCTCAGTGGGGCAGGGCACCTACGAGCAGTACTTC. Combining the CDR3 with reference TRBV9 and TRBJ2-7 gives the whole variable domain DSGVTQTPKHLITATGQRVTLRCSPRSGDLSVYWYQQSLDQGLQFLIQYYNGEERAKGNILERFSAQQFPDLHSELNLSSLELGDSALYFCASSVGQGTYEQYFGPGTRLTVT.

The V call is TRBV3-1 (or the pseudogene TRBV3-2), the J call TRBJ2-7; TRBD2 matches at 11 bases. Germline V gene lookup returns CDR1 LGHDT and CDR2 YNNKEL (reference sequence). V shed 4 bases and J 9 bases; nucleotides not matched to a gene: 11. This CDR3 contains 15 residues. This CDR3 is CASSLSTSGSKGQYF. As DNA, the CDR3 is TGTGCCAGCAGCCTTTCTACTAGCGGGAGTAAGGGGCAGTACTTC.

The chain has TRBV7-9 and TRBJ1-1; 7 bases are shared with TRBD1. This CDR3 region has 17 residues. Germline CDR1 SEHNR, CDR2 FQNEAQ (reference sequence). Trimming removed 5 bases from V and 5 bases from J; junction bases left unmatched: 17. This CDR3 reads CASSPGTVPVETTEAFF. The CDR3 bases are TGTGCCAGCAGCCCTGGGACAGTCCCCGTAGAGACGACTGAAGCTTTCTTT.

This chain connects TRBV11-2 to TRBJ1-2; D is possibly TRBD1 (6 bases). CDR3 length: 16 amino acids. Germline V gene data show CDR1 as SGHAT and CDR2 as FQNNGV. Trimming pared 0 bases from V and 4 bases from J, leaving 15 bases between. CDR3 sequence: CASSLDEGGPFYGYTF. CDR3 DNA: TGTGCCAGCAGCTTAGATGAGGGGGGGCCATTCTATGGCTACACCTTC.

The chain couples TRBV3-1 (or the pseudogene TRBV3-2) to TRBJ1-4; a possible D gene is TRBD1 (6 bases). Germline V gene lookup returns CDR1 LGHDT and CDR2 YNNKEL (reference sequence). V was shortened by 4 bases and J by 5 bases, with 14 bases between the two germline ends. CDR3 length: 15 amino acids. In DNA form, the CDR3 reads TGTGCCAGCAGCCCGTCCGGACAGACGAATGAAAAACTGTTTTTT. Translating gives CASSPSGQTNEKLFF.

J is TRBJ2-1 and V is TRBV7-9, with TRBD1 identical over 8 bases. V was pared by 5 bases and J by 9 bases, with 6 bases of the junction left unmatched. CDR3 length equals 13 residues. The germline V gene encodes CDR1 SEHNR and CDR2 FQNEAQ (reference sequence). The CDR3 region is CASSERTGTEQFF. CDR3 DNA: TGTGCCAGCAGCGAGCGGACAGGGACTGAGCAGTTCTTC.

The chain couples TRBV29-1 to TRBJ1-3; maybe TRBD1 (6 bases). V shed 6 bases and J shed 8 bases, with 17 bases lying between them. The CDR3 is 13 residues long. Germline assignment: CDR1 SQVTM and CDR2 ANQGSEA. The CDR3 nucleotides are TGCAGCGTAGGACCGGGACAAGCGGACACCATATATTTT. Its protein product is CSVGPGQADTIYF.

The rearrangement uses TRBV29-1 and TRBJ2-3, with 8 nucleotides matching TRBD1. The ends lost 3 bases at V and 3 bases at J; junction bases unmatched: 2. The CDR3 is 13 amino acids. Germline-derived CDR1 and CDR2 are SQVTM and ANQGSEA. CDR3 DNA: TGCAGCGTTGAGGACAGGGTTACAGATACGCAGTATTTT. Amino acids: CSVEDRVTDTQYF.

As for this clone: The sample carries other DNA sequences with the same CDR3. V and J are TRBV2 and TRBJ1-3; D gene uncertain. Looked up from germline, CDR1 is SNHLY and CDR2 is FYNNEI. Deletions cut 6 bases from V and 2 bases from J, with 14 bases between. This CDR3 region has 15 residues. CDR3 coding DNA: TGTGCCAGCAGCCTCTCGGAGGTCCCTGGAAACACCATATATTTT. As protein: CASSLSEVPGNTIYF.

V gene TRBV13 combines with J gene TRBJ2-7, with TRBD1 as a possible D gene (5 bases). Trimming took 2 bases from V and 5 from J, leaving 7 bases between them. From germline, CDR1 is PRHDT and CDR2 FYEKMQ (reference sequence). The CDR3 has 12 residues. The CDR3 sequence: CASSLYRHEQYF. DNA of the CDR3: TGTGCCAGCAGCTTATACAGGCACGAGCAGTACTTC.

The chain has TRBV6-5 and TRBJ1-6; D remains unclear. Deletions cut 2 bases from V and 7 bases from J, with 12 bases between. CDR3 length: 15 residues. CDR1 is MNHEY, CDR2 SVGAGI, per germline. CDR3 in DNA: TGTGCCAGCAGTTACGAAGGGCCGGGGAATTCACCCCTCCACTTT. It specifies CASSYEGPGNSPLHF.

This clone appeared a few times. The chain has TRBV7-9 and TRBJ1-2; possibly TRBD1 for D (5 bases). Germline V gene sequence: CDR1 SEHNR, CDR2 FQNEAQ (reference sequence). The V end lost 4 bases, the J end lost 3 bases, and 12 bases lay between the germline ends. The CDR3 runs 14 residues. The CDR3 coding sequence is TGTGCCAGCAGCTCCGTCAGGGTCGACTATGGCTACACCTTC. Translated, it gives CASSSVRVDYGYTF.

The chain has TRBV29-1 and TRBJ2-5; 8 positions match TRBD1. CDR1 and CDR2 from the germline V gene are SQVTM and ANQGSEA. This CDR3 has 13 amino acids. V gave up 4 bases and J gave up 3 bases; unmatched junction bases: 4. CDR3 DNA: TGCAGCGTTGGCGGACAGGGCAAAGAGACCCAGTACTTC. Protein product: CSVGGQGKETQYF.

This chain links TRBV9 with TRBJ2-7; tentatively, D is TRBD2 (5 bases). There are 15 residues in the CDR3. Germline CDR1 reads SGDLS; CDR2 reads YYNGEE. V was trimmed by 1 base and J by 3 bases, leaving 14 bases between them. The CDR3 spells CASSVQAGWGYEQYF. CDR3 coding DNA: TGTGCCAGCAGCGTACAGGCGGGCTGGGGCTACGAGCAGTACTTC.